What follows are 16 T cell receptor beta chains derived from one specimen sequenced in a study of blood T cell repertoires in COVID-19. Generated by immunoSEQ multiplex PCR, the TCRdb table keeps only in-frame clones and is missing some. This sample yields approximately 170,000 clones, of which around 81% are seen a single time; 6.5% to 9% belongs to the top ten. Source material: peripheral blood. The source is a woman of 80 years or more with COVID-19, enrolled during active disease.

CDR3 bases: TGCGCCAGCAGTGAGGCGGCCGCGTACGAGCAGTACTTC. It yields the protein CASSEAAAYEQYF. The chain recombines TRBV10-1 with TRBJ2-7; no clear D gene. The V end lost 2 bases, the J end lost 4 bases, and 9 bases lay between the germline ends. This CDR3 comprises 13 residues. The germline gives CDR1 WNHNN, CDR2 SYGVQD (reference sequence).

CDR3 region: CASRSTGGRGNQPQHF. CDR3 DNA sequence: TGTGCCAGCAGGTCGACAGGGGGCCGGGGCAATCAGCCCCAGCATTTT. The chain carries TRBV28 and TRBJ1-5; 10 positions agree with TRBD1. This CDR3 contains 16 residues. Unmatched junction bases numbered 7, after V lost 6 bases and J lost 2 bases. CDR1 and CDR2 (germline): MDHEN, SYDVKM.

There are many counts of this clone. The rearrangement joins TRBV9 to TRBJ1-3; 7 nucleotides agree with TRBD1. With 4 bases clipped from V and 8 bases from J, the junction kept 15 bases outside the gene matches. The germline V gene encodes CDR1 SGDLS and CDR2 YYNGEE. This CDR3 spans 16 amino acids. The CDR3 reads CASSPLTGRNVDTIYF. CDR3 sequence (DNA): TGTGCCAGCAGCCCCCTGACAGGGAGGAATGTAGACACCATATATTTT.

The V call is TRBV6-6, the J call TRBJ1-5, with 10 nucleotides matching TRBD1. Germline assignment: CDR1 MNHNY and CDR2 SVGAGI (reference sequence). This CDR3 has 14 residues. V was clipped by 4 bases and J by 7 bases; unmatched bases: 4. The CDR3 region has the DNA TGTGCCAGCAGTTTCGGACAGGGGGTCCAGCCCCAGCATTTT. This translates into CASSFGQGVQPQHF.

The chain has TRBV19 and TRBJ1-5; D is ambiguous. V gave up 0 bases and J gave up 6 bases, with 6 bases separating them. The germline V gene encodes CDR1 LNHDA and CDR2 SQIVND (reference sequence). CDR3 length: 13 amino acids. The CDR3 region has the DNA TGTGCCAGTAGTATAGATCCTTCTCAGCCCCAGCATTTT. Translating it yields CASSIDPSQPQHF.

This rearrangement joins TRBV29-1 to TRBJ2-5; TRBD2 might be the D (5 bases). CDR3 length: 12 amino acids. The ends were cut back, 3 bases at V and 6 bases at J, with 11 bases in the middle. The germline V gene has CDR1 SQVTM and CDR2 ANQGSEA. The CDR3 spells CSVDEGEKTQYF. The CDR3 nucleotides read TGCAGCGTTGATGAGGGAGAGAAGACCCAGTACTTC. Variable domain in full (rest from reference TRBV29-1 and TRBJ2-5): SAVISQKPSRDICQRGTSLTIQCQVDSQVTMMFWYRQQPGQSLTLIATANQGSEATYESGFVIDKFPISRPNLTFSTLTVSNMSPEDSSIYLCSVDEGEKTQYFGPGTRLLVL.

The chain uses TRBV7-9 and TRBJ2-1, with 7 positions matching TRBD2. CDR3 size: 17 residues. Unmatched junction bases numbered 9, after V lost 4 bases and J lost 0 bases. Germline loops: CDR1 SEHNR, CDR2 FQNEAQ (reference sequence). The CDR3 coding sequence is TGTGCCAGCAGCTCCGGGACTAAAGGGCCCTCCTACAATGAGCAGTTCTTC. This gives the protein CASSSGTKGPSYNEQFF.

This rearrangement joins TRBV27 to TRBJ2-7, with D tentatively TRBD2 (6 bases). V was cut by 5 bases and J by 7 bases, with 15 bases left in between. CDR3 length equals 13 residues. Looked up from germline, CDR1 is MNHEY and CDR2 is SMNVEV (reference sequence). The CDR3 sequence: CASSRESGGEQYF. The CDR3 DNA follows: TGTGCCAGCAGTCGGGAGTCGGGCGGGGAGCAGTACTTC.

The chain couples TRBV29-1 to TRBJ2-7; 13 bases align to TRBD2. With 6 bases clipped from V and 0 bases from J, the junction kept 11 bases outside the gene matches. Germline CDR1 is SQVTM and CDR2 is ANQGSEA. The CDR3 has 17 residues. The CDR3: CSVRLAGGGGDSYEQYF. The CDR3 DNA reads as TGCAGCGTCCGACTAGCGGGAGGAGGTGGGGACTCCTACGAGCAGTACTTC.

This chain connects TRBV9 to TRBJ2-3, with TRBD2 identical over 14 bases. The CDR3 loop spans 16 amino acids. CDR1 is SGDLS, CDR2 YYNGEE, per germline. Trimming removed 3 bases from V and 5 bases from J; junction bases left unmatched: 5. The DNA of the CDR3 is TGTGCCAGCAGCGGACTAGCGGGAGGGCCGTTAGATACGCAGTATTTT. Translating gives CASSGLAGGPLDTQYF. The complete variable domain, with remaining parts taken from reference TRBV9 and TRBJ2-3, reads DSGVTQTPKHLITATGQRVTLRCSPRSGDLSVYWYQQSLDQGLQFLIQYYNGEERAKGNILERFSAQQFPDLHSELNLSSLELGDSALYFCASSGLAGGPLDTQYFGPGTRLTVL.

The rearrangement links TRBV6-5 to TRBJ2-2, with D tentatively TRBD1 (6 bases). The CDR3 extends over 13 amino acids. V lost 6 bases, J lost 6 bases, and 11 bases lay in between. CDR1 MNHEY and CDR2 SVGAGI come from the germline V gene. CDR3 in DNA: TGTGCCAGCAGGGTCAGGGGTGCCGGGGAGCTGTTTTTT. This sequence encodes CASRVRGAGELFF.

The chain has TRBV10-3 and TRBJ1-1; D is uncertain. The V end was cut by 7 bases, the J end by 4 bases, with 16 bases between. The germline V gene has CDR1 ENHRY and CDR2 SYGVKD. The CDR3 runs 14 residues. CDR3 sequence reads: CAIKGEGSFTEAFF. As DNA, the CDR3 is TGTGCCATCAAGGGCGAGGGATCTTTCACTGAAGCTTTCTTT.

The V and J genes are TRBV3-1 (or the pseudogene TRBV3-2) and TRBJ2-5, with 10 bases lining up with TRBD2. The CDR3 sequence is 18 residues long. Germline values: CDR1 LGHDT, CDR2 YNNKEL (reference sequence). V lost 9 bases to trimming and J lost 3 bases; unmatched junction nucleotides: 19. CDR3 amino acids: CASKPGSLAGAGKETQYF. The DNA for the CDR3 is TGTGCCAGTAAGCCAGGAAGTCTAGCGGGGGCAGGTAAAGAGACCCAGTACTTC.

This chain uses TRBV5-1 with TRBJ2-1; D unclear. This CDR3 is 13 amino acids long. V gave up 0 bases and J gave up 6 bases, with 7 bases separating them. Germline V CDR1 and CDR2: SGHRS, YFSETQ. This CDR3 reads CASSLESSNEQFF. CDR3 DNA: TGCGCCAGCAGCTTGGAGTCGAGCAATGAGCAGTTCTTC.

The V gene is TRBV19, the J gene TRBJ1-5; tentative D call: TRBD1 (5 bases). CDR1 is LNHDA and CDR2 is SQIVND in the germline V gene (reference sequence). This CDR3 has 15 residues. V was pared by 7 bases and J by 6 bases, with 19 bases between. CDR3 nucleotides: TGTGCCAGTAATGGACTAGTGGCGGGGGGTCAGCCCCAGCATTTT. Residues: CASNGLVAGGQPQHF.

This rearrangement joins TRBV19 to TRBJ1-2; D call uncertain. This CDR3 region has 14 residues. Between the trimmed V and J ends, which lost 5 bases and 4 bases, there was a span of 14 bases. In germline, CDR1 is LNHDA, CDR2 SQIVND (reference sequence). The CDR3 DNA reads TGTGCCAGTAGTGTGAGGGAGGTCGGCTATGGCTACACCTTC. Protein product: CASSVREVGYGYTF.